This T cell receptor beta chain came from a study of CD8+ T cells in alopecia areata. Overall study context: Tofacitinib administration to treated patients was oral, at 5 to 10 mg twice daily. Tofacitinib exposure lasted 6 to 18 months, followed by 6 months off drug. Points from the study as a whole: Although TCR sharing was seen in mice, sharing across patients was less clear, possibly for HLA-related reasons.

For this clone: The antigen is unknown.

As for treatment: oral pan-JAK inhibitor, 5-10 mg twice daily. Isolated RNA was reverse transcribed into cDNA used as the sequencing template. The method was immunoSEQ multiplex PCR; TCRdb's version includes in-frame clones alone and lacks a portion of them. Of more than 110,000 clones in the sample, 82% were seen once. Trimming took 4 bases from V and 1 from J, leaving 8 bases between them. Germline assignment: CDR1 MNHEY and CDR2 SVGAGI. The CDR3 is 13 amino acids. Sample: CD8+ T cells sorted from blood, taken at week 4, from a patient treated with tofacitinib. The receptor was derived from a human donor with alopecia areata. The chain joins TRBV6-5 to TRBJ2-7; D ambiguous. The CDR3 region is CASSLGQSYEQYF. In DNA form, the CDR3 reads TGTGCCAGCAGTTTAGGGCAGTCCTACGAGCAGTACTTC.